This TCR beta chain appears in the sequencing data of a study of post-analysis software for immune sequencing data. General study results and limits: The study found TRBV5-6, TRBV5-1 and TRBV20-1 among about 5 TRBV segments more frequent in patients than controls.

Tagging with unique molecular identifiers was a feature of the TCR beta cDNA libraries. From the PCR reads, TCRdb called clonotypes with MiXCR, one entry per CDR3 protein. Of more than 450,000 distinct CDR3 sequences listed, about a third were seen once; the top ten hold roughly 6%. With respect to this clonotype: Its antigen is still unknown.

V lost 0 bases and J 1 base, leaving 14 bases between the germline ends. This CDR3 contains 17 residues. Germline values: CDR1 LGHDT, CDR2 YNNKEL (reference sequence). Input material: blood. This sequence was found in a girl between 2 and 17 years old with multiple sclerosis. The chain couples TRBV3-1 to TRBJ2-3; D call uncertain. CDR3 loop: CASSQEFLLGGTDTQYF. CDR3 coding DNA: TGTGCCAGCAGCCAAGAGTTTCTCCTAGGCGGCACAGATACGCAGTATTTT.